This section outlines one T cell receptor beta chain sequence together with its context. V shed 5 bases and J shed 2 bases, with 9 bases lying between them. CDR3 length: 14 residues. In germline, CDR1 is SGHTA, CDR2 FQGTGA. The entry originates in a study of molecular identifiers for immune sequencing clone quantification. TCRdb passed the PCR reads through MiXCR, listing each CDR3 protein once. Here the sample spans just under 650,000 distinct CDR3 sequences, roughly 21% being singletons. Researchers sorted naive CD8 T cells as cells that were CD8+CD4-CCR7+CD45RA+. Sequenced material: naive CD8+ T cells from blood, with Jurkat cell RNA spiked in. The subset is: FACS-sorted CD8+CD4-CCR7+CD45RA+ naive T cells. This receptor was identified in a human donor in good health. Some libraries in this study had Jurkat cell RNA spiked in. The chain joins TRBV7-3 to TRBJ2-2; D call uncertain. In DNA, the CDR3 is TGTGCCAGCAGCCCCAACTCAAACACCGGGGAGCTGTTTTTT. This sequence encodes CASSPNSNTGELFF.